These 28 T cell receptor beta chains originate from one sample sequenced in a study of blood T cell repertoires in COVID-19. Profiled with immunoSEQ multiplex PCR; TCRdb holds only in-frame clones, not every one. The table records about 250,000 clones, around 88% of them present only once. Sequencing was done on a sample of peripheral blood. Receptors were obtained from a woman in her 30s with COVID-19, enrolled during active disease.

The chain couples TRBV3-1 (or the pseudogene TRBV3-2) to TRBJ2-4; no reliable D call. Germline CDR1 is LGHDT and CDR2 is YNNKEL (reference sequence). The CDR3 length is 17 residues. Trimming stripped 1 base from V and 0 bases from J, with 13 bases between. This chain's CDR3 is CASSQGRQRVAKNIQYF. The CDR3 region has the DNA TGTGCCAGCAGCCAAGGCAGGCAGAGAGTAGCCAAAAACATTCAGTACTTC.

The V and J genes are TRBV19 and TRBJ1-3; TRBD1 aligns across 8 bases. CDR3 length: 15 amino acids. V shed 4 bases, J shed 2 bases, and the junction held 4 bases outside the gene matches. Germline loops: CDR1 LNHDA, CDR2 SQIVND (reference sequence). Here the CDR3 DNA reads TGTGCCAGTAGTACAAACAGGGGGACTGGAAACACCATATATTTT. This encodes CASSTNRGTGNTIYF.

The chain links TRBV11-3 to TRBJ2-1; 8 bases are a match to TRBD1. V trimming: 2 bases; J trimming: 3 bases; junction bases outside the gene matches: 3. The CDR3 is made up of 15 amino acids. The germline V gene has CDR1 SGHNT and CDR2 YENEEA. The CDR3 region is CASSLRDRLYNEQFF. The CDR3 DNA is TGTGCCAGCAGCTTAAGGGACAGGCTCTACAATGAGCAGTTCTTC.

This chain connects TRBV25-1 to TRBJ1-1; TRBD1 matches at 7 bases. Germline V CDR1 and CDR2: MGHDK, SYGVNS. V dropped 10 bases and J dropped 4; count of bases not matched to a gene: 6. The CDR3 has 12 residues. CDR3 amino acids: CATKQGSTEAFF. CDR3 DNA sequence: TGTGCCACCAAACAGGGGAGCACTGAAGCTTTCTTT.

DNA for the CDR3: TGTGCCAGCAGCTTCCTCGGGGAGCTGTTTTTT. Translation gives CASSFLGELFF. V is TRBV5-4 and J is TRBJ2-2; D unclear. The CDR3 loop spans 11 amino acids. Per the germline V gene, CDR1 is SGHNT and CDR2 is YYREEE (reference sequence). Between the trimmed V and J ends, which lost 2 bases and 7 bases, there was a span of 3 bases.

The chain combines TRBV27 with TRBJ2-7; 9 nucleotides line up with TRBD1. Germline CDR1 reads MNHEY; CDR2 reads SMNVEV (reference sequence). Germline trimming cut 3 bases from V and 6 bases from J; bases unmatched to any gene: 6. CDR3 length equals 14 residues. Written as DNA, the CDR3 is TGTGCCAGCAGTTTCCGGGACAGGGAAGGCGAGCAGTACTTC. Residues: CASSFRDREGEQYF.

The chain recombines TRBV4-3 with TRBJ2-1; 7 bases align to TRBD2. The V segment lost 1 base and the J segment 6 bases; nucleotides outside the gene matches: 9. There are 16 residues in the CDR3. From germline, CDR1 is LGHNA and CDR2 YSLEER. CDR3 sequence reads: CASSQVGLVVGNEQFF. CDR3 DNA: TGCGCCAGCAGCCAAGTAGGACTAGTAGTTGGCAATGAGCAGTTCTTC.

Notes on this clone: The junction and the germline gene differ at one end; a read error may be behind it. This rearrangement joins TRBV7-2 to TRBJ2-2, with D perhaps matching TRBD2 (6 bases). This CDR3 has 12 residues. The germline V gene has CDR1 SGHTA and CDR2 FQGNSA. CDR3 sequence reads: CASSQTDGGLVF. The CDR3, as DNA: TGTGCCAGCAGCCAAACGGACGGGGGACTGGTTTTT.

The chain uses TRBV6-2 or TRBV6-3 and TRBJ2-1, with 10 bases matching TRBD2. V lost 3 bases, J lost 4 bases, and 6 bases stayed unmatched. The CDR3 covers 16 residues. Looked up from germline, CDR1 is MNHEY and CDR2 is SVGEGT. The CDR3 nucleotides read TGTGCCAGCAGTTATAAACAGCGGGAGGGATACAATGAGCAGTTCTTC. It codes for CASSYKQREGYNEQFF.

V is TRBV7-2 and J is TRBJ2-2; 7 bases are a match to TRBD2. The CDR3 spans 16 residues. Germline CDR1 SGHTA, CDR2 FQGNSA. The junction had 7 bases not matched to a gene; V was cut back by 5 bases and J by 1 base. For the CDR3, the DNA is TGTGCCAGCAGCCAAGGAGCGGGGTTGAACACCGGGGAGCTGTTTTTT. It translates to CASSQGAGLNTGELFF.

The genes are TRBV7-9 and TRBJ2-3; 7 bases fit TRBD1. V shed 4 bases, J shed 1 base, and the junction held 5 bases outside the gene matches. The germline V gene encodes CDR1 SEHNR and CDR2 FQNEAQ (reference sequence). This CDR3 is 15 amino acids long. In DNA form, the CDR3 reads TGTGCCAGCAGCTCAATTGGACAGGGCACAGATACGCAGTATTTT. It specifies CASSSIGQGTDTQYF.

CDR3 sequence: CASSGDDAGLAGDEQFF. The CDR3 nucleotides are TGTGCCAGCAGCGGGGATGATGCGGGACTAGCGGGGGATGAGCAGTTCTTC. J is TRBJ2-1 and V is TRBV11-2; TRBD2 matches at 14 bases. V dropped 5 bases and J dropped 8; count of bases not matched to a gene: 11. The CDR3 has 17 residues. Germline CDR1 reads SGHAT; CDR2 reads FQNNGV. Full variable domain (rest looked up from reference TRBV11-2 and TRBJ2-1): EAGVAQSPRYKIIEKRQSVAFWCNPISGHATLYWYQQILGQGPKLLIQFQNNGVVDDSQLPKDRFSAERLKGVDSTLKIQPAKLEDSAVYLCASSGDDAGLAGDEQFFGPGTRLTVL.

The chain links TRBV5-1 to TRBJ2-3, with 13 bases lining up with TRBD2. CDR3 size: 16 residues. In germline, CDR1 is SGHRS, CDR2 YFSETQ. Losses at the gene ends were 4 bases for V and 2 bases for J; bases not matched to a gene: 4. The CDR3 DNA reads TGCGCCAGCAGCCGAGGACTAGCGGGGGACACAGATACGCAGTATTTT. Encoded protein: CASSRGLAGDTDTQYF.

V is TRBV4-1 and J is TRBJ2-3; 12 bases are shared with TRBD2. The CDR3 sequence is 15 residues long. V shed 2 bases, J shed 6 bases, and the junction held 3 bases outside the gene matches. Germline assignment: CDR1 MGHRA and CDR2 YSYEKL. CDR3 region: CASSQTTSGRDTQYF. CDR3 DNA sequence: TGCGCCAGCAGCCAAACAACTAGCGGGAGGGATACGCAGTATTTT.

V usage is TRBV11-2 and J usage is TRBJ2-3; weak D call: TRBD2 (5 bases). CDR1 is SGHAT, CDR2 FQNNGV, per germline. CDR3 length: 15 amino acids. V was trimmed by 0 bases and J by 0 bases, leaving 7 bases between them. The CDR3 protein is CASSLDERSTDTQYF. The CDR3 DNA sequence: TGTGCCAGCAGCTTAGATGAGCGGAGCACAGATACGCAGTATTTT.

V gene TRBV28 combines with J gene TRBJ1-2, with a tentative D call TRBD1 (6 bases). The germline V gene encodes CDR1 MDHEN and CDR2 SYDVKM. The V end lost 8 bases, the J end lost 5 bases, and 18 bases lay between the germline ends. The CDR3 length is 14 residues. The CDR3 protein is CASSPGSGTYGYTF. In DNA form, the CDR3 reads TGTGCCAGCTCACCCGGAAGCGGGACATATGGCTACACCTTC.

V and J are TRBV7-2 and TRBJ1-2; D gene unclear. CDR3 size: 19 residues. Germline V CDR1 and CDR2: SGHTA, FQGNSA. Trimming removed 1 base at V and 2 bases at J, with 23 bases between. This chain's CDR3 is CASSLELVLPGMTNYGYTF. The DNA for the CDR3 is TGTGCCAGCAGCTTAGAATTAGTGCTTCCGGGGATGACGAACTATGGCTACACCTTC.

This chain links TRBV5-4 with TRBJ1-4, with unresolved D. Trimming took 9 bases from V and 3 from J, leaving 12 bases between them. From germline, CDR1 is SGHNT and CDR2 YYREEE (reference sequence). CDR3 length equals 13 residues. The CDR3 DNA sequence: TGTGCCACTGCAGAGGTTCCTAATGAAAAACTGTTTTTT. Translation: CATAEVPNEKLFF.

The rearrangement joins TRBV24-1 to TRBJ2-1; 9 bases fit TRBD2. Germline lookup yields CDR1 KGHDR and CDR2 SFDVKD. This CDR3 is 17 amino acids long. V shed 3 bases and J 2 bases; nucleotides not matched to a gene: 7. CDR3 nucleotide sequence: TGTGCCACCAGTGATCCTACGGGCGGGGGGGCCTACAATGAGCAGTTCTTC. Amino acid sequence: CATSDPTGGGAYNEQFF.

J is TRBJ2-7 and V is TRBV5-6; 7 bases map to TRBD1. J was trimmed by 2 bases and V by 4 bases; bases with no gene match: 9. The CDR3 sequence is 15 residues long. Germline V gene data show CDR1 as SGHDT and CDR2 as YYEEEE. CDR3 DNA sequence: TGTGCCAGCAGCGGAGCCGGGACAGCTACCTACGAGCAGTACTTC. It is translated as CASSGAGTATYEQYF.

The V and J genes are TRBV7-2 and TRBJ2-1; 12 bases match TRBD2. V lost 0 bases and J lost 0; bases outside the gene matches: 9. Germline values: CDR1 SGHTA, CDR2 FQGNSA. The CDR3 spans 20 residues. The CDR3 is CASSLAPGLAGTSSYNEQFF. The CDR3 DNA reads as TGTGCCAGCAGCTTAGCCCCCGGACTAGCGGGGACGAGCTCCTACAATGAGCAGTTCTTC.

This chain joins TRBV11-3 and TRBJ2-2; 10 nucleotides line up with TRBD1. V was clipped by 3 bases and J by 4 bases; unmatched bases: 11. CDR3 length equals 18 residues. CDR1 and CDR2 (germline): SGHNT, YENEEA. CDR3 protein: CASSFLTSGTGVTGELFF. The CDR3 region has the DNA TGTGCCAGCAGCTTCCTTACTTCCGGGACAGGGGTCACCGGGGAGCTGTTTTTT.

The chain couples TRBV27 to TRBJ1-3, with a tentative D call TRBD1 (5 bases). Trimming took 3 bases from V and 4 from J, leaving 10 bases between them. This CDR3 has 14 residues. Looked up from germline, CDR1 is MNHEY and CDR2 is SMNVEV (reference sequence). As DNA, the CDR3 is TGTGCCAGCAGTTTCGGGGGTCTGGGAAACACCATATATTTT. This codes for CASSFGGLGNTIYF.

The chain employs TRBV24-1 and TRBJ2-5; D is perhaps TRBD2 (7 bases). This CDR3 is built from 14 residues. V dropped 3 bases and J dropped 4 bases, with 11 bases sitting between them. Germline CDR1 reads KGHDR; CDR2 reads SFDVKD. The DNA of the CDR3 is TGTGCCACCAGTGATAGCCGGGGGGCAGAGACCCAGTACTTC. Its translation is CATSDSRGAETQYF.

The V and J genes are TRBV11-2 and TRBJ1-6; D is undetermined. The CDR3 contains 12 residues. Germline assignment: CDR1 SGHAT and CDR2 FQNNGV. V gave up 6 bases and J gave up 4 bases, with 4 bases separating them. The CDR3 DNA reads TGTGCCAGCAGGAGGTATAATTCACCCCTCCACTTT. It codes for CASRRYNSPLHF.

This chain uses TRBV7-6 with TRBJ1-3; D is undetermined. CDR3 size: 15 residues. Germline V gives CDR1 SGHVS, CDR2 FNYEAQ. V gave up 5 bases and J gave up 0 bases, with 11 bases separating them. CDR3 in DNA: TGTGCCAGCAGCCCGTCCGTGAGCTCTGGAAACACCATATATTTT. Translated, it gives CASSPSVSSGNTIYF.

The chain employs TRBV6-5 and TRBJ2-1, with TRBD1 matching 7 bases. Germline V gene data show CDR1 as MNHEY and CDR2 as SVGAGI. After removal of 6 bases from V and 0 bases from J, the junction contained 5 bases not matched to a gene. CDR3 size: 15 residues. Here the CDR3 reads CASSPDRNSYNEQFF. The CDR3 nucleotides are TGTGCCAGCAGCCCGGACAGGAACTCCTACAATGAGCAGTTCTTC.

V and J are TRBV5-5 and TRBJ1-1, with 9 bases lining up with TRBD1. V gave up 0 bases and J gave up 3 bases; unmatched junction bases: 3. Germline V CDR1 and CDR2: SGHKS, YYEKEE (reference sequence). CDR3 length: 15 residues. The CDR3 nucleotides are TGTGCCAGCAGCTTGGCACAGGGGGCTTACACTGAAGCTTTCTTT. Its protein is CASSLAQGAYTEAFF. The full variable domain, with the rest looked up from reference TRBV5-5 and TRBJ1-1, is DAGVTQSPTHLIKTRGQQVTLRCSPISGHKSVSWYQQVLGQGPQFIFQYYEKEERGRGNFPDRFSARQFPNYSSELNVNALLLGDSALYLCASSLAQGAYTEAFFGQGTRLTVV.